Sequencing of this T cell receptor (beta chain) was carried out in a study of T cells after yellow fever vaccination. Study-wide points: Once the booster was given, most primary-vaccination clones reappeared, at just under 98% for CD4 and roughly 91% for CD8. Any FACS-sorted repertoire could hold abundant clonotypes that contaminate it from the bulk population. Clonotypes found in both CD4 and CD8 compartments made up a small share.

TCR cDNA, made by 5'RACE template switching, carried an added universal primer site and UMIs. TCRdb used MiXCR to reprocess the 5' RACE reads, holding one entry per CDR3 protein. The sample includes about 130,000 distinct CDR3 sequences, more than 7.5% of them seen just once. The CDR3 contains 17 residues. The ends were cut back, 0 bases at V and 8 bases at J, with 19 bases in the middle. Germline V gene lookup returns CDR1 MDHEN and CDR2 SYDVKM. This clonotype occurred a few times. Its antigen is not known. The sequencing here drew on CD8+ T cells sorted from PBMCs, taken on the day of the yellow fever booster vaccination. The clonotype was recovered from a man younger than 35 who received the YFV17D yellow fever vaccine. V usage is TRBV28 and J usage is TRBJ1-4, with D maybe TRBD1 (6 bases). CDR3 DNA: TGTGCCAGCAGTTTATGGCGAGTATGGGGGGCCAGGGAAAAACTGTTTTTT. It translates to CASSLWRVWGAREKLFF.